These T cell receptor beta chains were read from a single sample in a study of PD-1 blockade in classical Hodgkin lymphoma. Sequencing used immunoSEQ multiplex PCR; TCRdb keeps in-frame clones, though not all of them. The data contain almost 100,000 clones, around 90% of them singletons. This specimen was peripheral blood mononuclear cells (PBMCs), taken at baseline. These receptors were collected from a human donor with classical Hodgkin lymphoma. CDR3s include the opening cysteine and the closing phenylalanine or tryptophan. A D gene is named only where the DNA matches it firmly. Clone sizes are given selectively: once, few, many, or a class where the clone is expanded.

j_call d_call v_call clone_size cdr3_nt cdr3_aa
TRBJ2-1 . TRBV2 . TGTGCCAGCAGTGAAGCGCATATAAGCTATGGTGAGCAGTTCTTC CASSEAHISYGEQFF
TRBJ1-2 TRBD1 TRBV30 . TGTGCCTGGAGGGGAAACCCGGGACAGGGGGCCGGGTATGGCTACACCTTC CAWRGNPGQGAGYGYTF
TRBJ2-3 TRBD2 TRBV10-1 . TGCGCCAGCAGTGAGTCGATATCCCGGGGGGTTGCGTATTTT CASSESISRGVAYF
TRBJ2-7 TRBD2 TRBV19 . TGTGCCAGTAGTCAGCTAGCGGGAGTGGGTGAGCAGTACTTC CASSQLAGVGEQYF
TRBJ2-1 . TRBV12-5 . TGTGCTAGTGGGGAAGGGACCTCCTACAATGAGCAGTTCTTC CASGEGTSYNEQFF
TRBJ1-4 . TRBV7-9 once TGTGCCAGCAGCTTCGACAGGATGGATGAAAAACTGTTTTTT CASSFDRMDEKLFF
TRBJ1-2 . TRBV6-1 few TGTGCCAGCAGTAGGTACGAGGAACGGCTCCATGGCTACACCTTC CASSRYEERLHGYTF
TRBJ2-7 . TRBV30 . TGTGCCTGGAAGGGGGACTACTACGAGCAGTACTTC CAWKGDYYEQYF
TRBJ2-1 . TRBV27 . TGTGCCAGCAGAGCCGGGACGGAAGTTAATGAGCAGTTCTTC CASRAGTEVNEQFF
TRBJ2-7 . TRBV5-5 . TGTGCCAGCAGCTTGGCAGGAGCAGGGGTCTGGGAGCAGTACTTC CASSLAGAGVWEQYF
TRBJ1-5 . TRBV6-5 . TGTGCCAGCAGTGCGGGGACCAGCAATCAGCCCCAGCATTTT CASSAGTSNQPQHF
TRBJ2-3 . TRBV7-6 . TGTGCCAGCAGCTTAGAGGGGGGCGGCACAGATACGCAGTATTTT CASSLEGGGTDTQYF
TRBJ2-5 TRBD2 TRBV19 . TGTGCCAGTAGCCGGGGACTAGCGGGAGGAACGTACCAAGAGACCCAGTACTTC CASSRGLAGGTYQETQYF
TRBJ2-2 TRBD2 TRBV29-1 . TGCAGCGTTGAGGCCTTTGGACTAGCGGGATACACCGGGGAGCTGTTTTTT CSVEAFGLAGYTGELFF
TRBJ2-1 . TRBV10-3 . TGTGCCATCAGTGAGTCGGAGGGATCCTATAGCCCCTACAATGAGCAGTTCTTC CAISESEGSYSPYNEQFF
TRBJ2-3 TRBD2 TRBV27 . TGTGCCAGCAGTTTATTCACTAGCGGGACAGATACGCAGTATTTT CASSLFTSGTDTQYF
TRBJ1-1 TRBD1 TRBV6-5 . TGTGCCAGCACCCAAGACAGGGGAATCACTGAAGCTTTCTTT CASTQDRGITEAFF
TRBJ1-3 . TRBV6-6 . TGTGCCAGCAGCCGATTCACAGGGACCTCTGGAAACACCATATATTTT CASSRFTGTSGNTIYF
TRBJ2-1 . TRBV15 . TGTGCCACCAGCAAGGATACAGGCTACAATGAGCAGTTCTTC CATSKDTGYNEQFF
TRBJ2-7 . TRBV6-1 . TGTGCCAGCGACGAACAGGAGATCTACGAGCAGTACTTC CASDEQEIYEQYF
TRBJ2-1 TRBD1 TRBV18 . TGTGCCAGCTCACCGGGACAGCCCGGGGATGAGCAGTTCTTC CASSPGQPGDEQFF
TRBJ2-6 . TRBV2 . TGTGCCAGCGGGCAGAACTCTGGGGCCAACGTCCTGACTTTC CASGQNSGANVLTF
TRBJ1-2 . TRBV30 . TGTGCCTGGAGTGCCGTCGGCTATGGCTACACCTTC CAWSAVGYGYTF
TRBJ2-7 . TRBV30 once TGTGCCGGGGTGGCAGGGCTCTCCTACGAGCAGTACTTC CAGVAGLSYEQYF
TRBJ2-7 . TRBV9 . TGTGCCAGCAGCGCCGTCGGCTTCTCCTACGAGCAGTACTTC CASSAVGFSYEQYF
TRBJ2-7 . TRBV10-1 . TGCGCCAGCAGCCCCGCCGGGACGGGCTACGAGCAGTACTTC CASSPAGTGYEQYF
TRBJ1-4 . TRBV9 . TGTGCCAGCAGCGGGGGCCTCAGTGAAAAACTGTTTTTT CASSGGLSEKLFF
TRBJ1-1 TRBD1 TRBV7-3 . TGTGCCAGCAGCTCGGGACAGGGTAGGACTGAAGCTTTCTTT CASSSGQGRTEAFF
TRBJ2-1 . TRBV9 . TGTGCCAGCAGCGTAGGCTCCTACAATGAGCAGTTCTTC CASSVGSYNEQFF
TRBJ2-7 TRBD1 TRBV27 . TGTGCCAGCAAGTTCGGACAGGGGGGCTCCTACGAGCAGTACTTC CASKFGQGGSYEQYF
TRBJ2-1 TRBD2 TRBV5-5 . TGTGCCAGCAGCCCCCGCGGGAGCCCCAATGAGCAGTTCTTC CASSPRGSPNEQFF
TRBJ2-2 . TRBV9 . TGTGCCAGCAGCCTTCAGGGGGGGGGCACCGGGGAGCTGTTTTTT CASSLQGGGTGELFF
TRBJ1-1 . TRBV6-1 . TGTGCCAGCAAAATCCCCGGCCGGAACACTGAAGCTTTCTTT CASKIPGRNTEAFF
TRBJ1-6 . TRBV25-1 . TGTGCCAGCAGTGAACTGGGCGCGAGATCACCCCTCCACTTT CASSELGARSPLHF
TRBJ2-7 . TRBV5-1 . TGCGCCAGCAGCTTGATAGCGGACTCCCAAGGCGAGCAGTACTTC CASSLIADSQGEQYF
TRBJ2-1 . TRBV5-1 . TGCGCCAGCAGCACCGGACGCGTTGAGCAGTTCTTC CASSTGRVEQFF
TRBJ2-2 . TRBV25-1 . TGTGCCAGCAGCGCGCAAGGGGCGAACACCGGGGAGCTGTTTTTT CASSAQGANTGELFF
TRBJ1-1 . TRBV15 few TGTGCCACCAGCTCAGACGACACGGTCGGTTACACTGAAGCTTTCTTT CATSSDDTVGYTEAFF
TRBJ2-2 . TRBV10-3 . TGTGCCATCAGTCAAGGGCCTCCTGCTACCGGGGAGCTGTTTTTT CAISQGPPATGELFF
TRBJ1-5 TRBD1 TRBV28 once TGTGCCAGCAGACAGGGGATTACAAGTCAGCCCCAGCATTTT CASRQGITSQPQHF
TRBJ2-7 TRBD1 TRBV27 . TGTGCCAGCAGTCTGACGACAGGGGCAGGGTTTTACGAGCAGTACTTC CASSLTTGAGFYEQYF
TRBJ1-2 TRBD1 TRBV9 . TGTGCCAGCGAATCAGACGGGACAGGGGACTATGGCTACACCTTC CASESDGTGDYGYTF
TRBJ2-1 TRBD2 TRBV27 once TGTGCCAGCAGTTTATGGGGGGAGGGACTAGCGGGATGGAGTAGCACTTACAATGAGCAGTTCTTC CASSLWGEGLAGWSSTYNEQFF
TRBJ2-1 . TRBV5-1 . TGCGCCAGCAGCTTACAAGAAACCTACAATGAGCAGTTCTTC CASSLQETYNEQFF
TRBJ2-3 . TRBV28 . TGTGCCAGCAGTTACGGTCTCACAGATACGCAGTATTTT CASSYGLTDTQYF
TRBJ1-1 . TRBV19 few TGTGCCAGTAGTATCGGGACGTTCCTGAACACTGAAGCTTTCTTT CASSIGTFLNTEAFF
TRBJ1-1 . TRBV30 few TGTGCCTGGACCGGAAACTCCATGAACACTGAAGCTTTCTTT CAWTGNSMNTEAFF
TRBJ2-1 TRBD1 TRBV19 . TGTGCCAGTAGTATCCCCCCGGGAACAGGGGAAGAGTTCTTC CASSIPPGTGEEFF
TRBJ2-3 TRBD2 TRBV5-6 . TGTGCCAGCAGCTTTGGGCTAGCGGGAGACCGAGAGCAGTATTTT CASSFGLAGDREQYF